The 11 T cell receptor beta chains given below trace back to one sample, sequenced in a study of T-cell reconstitution after alpha-beta-depleted transplantation in children. Unique molecular identifiers featured in how the TCRbeta library was prepared. MiXCR was run by TCRdb on the PCR reads, yielding one entry per CDR3 protein. This sample has around 440,000 distinct CDR3 sequences, with around 16% found just once. Here the sequenced sample was PBMCs, mostly from graft donor cells, taken 360 days after TCRalphabeta/CD19-depleted stem cell transplant. Receptors originate from a boy under three years old who had a stem cell transplant for Wiskott-Aldrich syndrome, so the T cells may come from the graft donor.

This clonotype appeared a few times. This chain joins TRBV29-1 and TRBJ2-1; no clear D gene. Trimming removed 8 bases at V and 10 bases at J, with 18 bases between. CDR1 is SQVTM and CDR2 is ANQGSEA in the germline V gene. The CDR3 runs 12 residues. The CDR3 bases are TGCAGCCGATTTTGCCGCATGAGCGAGCAGTTCTTC. It yields the protein CSRFCRMSEQFF.

This clonotype has just one count. CDR3 DNA: TGTGCCAGCAGCGAGAAGACAGCAGATACGCAGTATTTT. This translates into CASSEKTADTQYF. V usage is TRBV7-2 and J usage is TRBJ2-3; possible D gene TRBD1, 5 bases. V lost 5 bases to trimming and J lost 4 bases, with 10 bases between them. Germline assignment: CDR1 SGHTA and CDR2 FQGNSA. The CDR3 runs to 13 residues.

J is TRBJ2-1 and V is TRBV6-5; 10 bases are shared with TRBD2. CDR3 size: 17 residues. The germline V gene encodes CDR1 MNHEY and CDR2 SVGAGI. V lost 2 bases, J lost 7 bases, and 11 bases stayed unmatched. Written as DNA, the CDR3 is TGTGCCAGCAGTTACGTCCAGCGGGGGGGCAACTTGAATGAGCAGTTCTTC. Its protein is CASSYVQRGGNLNEQFF.

This chain joins TRBV4-3 and TRBJ2-1; TRBD2 aligns across 12 bases. Germline V gene sequence: CDR1 LGHNA, CDR2 YSLEER. The CDR3 consists of 16 residues. V shed 0 bases, J shed 6 bases, and the junction held 3 bases outside the gene matches. The CDR3 region has the DNA TGCGCCAGCAGCCAAGACGGACTAGCGGGACCCAATGAGCAGTTCTTC. Amino acids: CASSQDGLAGPNEQFF.

This chain links TRBV5-1 with TRBJ2-2; TRBD1 is a possible D gene (5 bases). Germline V gene sequence: CDR1 SGHRS, CDR2 YFSETQ. Between the trimmed V and J ends, which lost 4 bases and 7 bases, there was a span of 17 bases. The length of the CDR3 is 15 residues. The CDR3 loop reads CASSRLTGTGGELFF. CDR3 nucleotides: TGCGCCAGCAGCCGCCTTACAGGAACAGGCGGGGAGCTGTTTTTT.

This clonotype was observed a few times. The chain combines TRBV10-3 with TRBJ1-1; the D gene is possibly TRBD1 (6 bases). Germline lookup yields CDR1 ENHRY and CDR2 SYGVKD. V lost 7 bases and J lost 3, with 15 bases in between. The CDR3 is made up of 14 amino acids. As DNA, the CDR3 is TGTGCCATCACCGAGGGTTACAGGGACACTGAAGCTTTCTTT. Translating it yields CAITEGYRDTEAFF.

The chain uses TRBV4-1 and TRBJ2-7, with D unclear. The length of the CDR3 is 12 residues. The germline CDR1 and CDR2 sequences are MGHRA and YSYEKL. Between the trimmed V and J ends, which lost 2 bases and 6 bases, there was a span of 8 bases. CDR3 nucleotides: TGCGCCAGCAGCCAAAAAGTGGGCGAGCAGTACTTC. Residues: CASSQKVGEQYF.

The chain employs TRBV12-3 or TRBV12-4 and TRBJ1-1; D is unclear. CDR3 length: 12 amino acids. Trimming removed 0 bases at V and 5 bases at J, with 4 bases between. DNA for the CDR3: TGTGCCAGCAGTTTAGCGACTACTGAAGCTTTCTTT. Translation gives CASSLATTEAFF.

The chain has TRBV6-5 and TRBJ1-2; the match to TRBD1 covers 7 bases. Germline trimming cut 6 bases from V and 6 bases from J; bases unmatched to any gene: 4. Germline V gene sequence: CDR1 MNHEY, CDR2 SVGAGI. This CDR3 region has 12 residues. The CDR3 DNA is TGTGCCAGCAGCCAGGGGGTCGATGGCTACACCTTC. This gives the protein CASSQGVDGYTF.

This clonotype was counted only a few times. The V and J genes are TRBV6-5 and TRBJ1-5, with 12 bases fitting TRBD1. CDR3 length equals 18 residues. J lost 4 bases, V lost 2 bases, and 9 bases had no gene match. In germline, CDR1 is MNHEY, CDR2 SVGAGI. The CDR3 region has the DNA TGTGCCAGCAGTTACGGCGTTGGGGGACAGGGGGCAAATCAGCCCCAGCATTTT. This encodes CASSYGVGGQGANQPQHF.

The chain links TRBV20-1 to TRBJ2-6; TRBD1 aligns across 7 bases. V shed 8 bases and J 2 bases; nucleotides not matched to a gene: 9. CDR3 length: 15 amino acids. CDR1 and CDR2 from the germline V gene are DFQATT and SNEGSKA (reference sequence). DNA for the CDR3: TGCAGTCCTCGAGGTGGGACAGCTGGGGCCAACGTCCTGACTTTC. It is translated as CSPRGGTAGANVLTF.